This T cell receptor (beta chain) was observed in a study of T-cell memory formation after mild COVID-19. This clonotype has ten or more counts. Its antigen is currently unknown. Study observations and caveats: That cross-reactive memory joined was suggested by some responding clones appearing in pre-infection memory. Clones that got smaller from day 15 to 85 had even CD4/CD8, while clones growing later tipped toward CD4+.

UMIs and sample barcodes were carried by the TCR alpha and TCR beta cDNA libraries that 5'RACE produced using constant-segment primers. TCRdb re-derived calls from the 5' RACE reads in MiXCR, one entry per CDR3 protein. The table records some 120,000 distinct CDR3 sequences, around 6.3% of them present only once. Sequenced input: PBMCs or a T cell subset sorted from them (not recorded which). This receptor was identified in an adult woman who had mild COVID-19 (a few samples of this study predate the infection). Cell type and time point are not known.

The CDR3 sequence: CSAALAGGSHEQYF. The CDR3 DNA sequence: TGCAGTGCCGCACTAGCGGGAGGGTCCCACGAGCAGTACTTC. The chain employs TRBV20-1 and TRBJ2-7; 13 nucleotides match TRBD2. Germline values: CDR1 DFQATT, CDR2 SNEGSKA (reference sequence). This CDR3 has 14 residues. The ends lost 6 bases at V and 5 bases at J; junction bases unmatched: 7.